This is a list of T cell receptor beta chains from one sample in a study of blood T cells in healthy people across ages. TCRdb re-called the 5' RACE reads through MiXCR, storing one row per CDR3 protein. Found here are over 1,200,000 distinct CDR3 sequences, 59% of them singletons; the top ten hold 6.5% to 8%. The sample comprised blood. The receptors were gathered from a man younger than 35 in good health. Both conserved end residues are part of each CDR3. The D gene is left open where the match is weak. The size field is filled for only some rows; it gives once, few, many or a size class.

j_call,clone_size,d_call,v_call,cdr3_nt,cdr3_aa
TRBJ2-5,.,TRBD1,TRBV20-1,TGCAGTGCTAGGGTCGGGACAGGGTACCAAGAGACCCAGTACTTC,CSARVGTGYQETQYF
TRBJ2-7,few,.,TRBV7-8,TGTGCCAGCGTAGCCTGGGGCTACGAGCAGTACTTC,CASVAWGYEQYF
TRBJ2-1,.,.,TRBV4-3,TGCGCCAGCAGCCAAGCCGGGGCTGGTAATGAGCAGTTCTTC,CASSQAGAGNEQFF
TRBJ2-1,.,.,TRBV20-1,TGCAGTGCTTCAGGGATGGAGCAGTTCTTC,CSASGMEQFF
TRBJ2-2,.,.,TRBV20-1,TGCAGTGCTAGGCTCAACACCGGGGAGCTGTTTTTT,CSARLNTGELFF
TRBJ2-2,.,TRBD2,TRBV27,TGTGCCAGCAGCGGTGCGGGAGTGACCGGGGAGCTGTTTTTT,CASSGAGVTGELFF
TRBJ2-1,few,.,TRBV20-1,TGCAGTGCTAGAGTTCTAGGGGGGGGCTCCTACAATGAGCAGTTCTTC,CSARVLGGGSYNEQFF
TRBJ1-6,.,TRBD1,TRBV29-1,TGCAGCGCAAAGACAGGGGGTAATTCACCCCTCCACTTT,CSAKTGGNSPLHF
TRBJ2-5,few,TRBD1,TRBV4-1,TGCGCCAGCAGCCGCGGACAGGGCGGATACCAAGAGACCCAGTACTTC,CASSRGQGGYQETQYF
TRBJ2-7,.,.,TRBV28,TGTGCCAGCAGAAGAGCCGGGACTCCCTCCCAGAGGGAGCAGTACTTC,CASRRAGTPSQREQYF
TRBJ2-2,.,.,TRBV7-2,TGTGCCAGCAGCTTAGAAGGATCTGCGGACGGGGAGCTGTTTTTT,CASSLEGSADGELFF
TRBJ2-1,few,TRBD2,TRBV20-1,TGCAGTGCTGATCATATAGCGGGAGGAGGGTATCAGGAGCAGTTCTTC,CSADHIAGGGYQEQFF
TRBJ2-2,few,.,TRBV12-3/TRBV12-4,TGTGCCAGCACCCTGGCCGGAGGGGGCTCCACCGGGGAGCTGTTTTTT,CASTLAGGGSTGELFF
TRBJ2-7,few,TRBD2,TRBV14,TGTGCCAGCAGCCAAGATCTTTTGCGGGGGGGAACTGTCGAGCAGTACTTC,CASSQDLLRGGTVEQYF
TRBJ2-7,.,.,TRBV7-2,TGTGCCAGCAGCTTAACAACTAACCTCTACGAGCAGTACTTC,CASSLTTNLYEQYF
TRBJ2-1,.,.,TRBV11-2,TGTGCCAGCAGCTCCCAAGGGGACTTGGGCCTCTACAATGAGCAGTTCTTC,CASSSQGDLGLYNEQFF
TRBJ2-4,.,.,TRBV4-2,TGTGCCAGCAGCCAAGATCTTGACATGAGAGCCAAAAACATTCAGTACTTC,CASSQDLDMRAKNIQYF
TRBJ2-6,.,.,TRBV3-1,TGTGCCAGCAGCCAAGTCGAGGTTAGCTCTGGGGCCAACGTCCTGACTTTC,CASSQVEVSSGANVLTF
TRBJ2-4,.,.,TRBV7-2,TGTGCCGGCAGGGGTAGCGGAGGAATTCAGTACTTC,CAGRGSGGIQYF
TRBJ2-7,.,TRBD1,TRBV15,TGTGCCACCAGCACCGGGACAGCCTCCTACGAGCAGTACTTC,CATSTGTASYEQYF
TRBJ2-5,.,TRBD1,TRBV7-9,TGTGCCAGCGGTTTAGACAGGGGGCTTGAGACCCAGTACTTC,CASGLDRGLETQYF
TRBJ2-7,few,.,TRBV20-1,TGCAGTGCTGCCCCCCCGGCAGATTCCTACGAGCAGTACTTC,CSAAPPADSYEQYF
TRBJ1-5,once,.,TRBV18,TGTGCCAGCTCACCAGGAGCCAGCGCGGCCCAGCATTTT,CASSPGASAAQHF
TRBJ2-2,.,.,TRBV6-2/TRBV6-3,TGTGCCAGCAGTTACACGGGGTTAAACCCCACCGGGGAGCTGTTTTTT,CASSYTGLNPTGELFF
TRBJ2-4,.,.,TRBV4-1,TGCGCCAGCAGCCAAGATCTGGGGGACGGGGGGTACTTC,CASSQDLGDGGYF
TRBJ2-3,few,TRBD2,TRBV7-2,TGTGCCAGCAGCCTTAGCGGGGGGCGGCCCCCCACAGATACGCAGTATTTT,CASSLSGGRPPTDTQYF
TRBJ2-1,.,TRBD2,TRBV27,TGTGCCAGCAGTCTCTACTATAGCGGGAGGGGGGAGACCCAGTTCTTC,CASSLYYSGRGETQFF
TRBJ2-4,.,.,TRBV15,TGTGCCACCAGCAGAGAGCGGAGGCTACTGGCCAAAAACATTCAGTACTTC,CATSRERRLLAKNIQYF
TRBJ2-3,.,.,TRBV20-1,TGCAGTGGGGGTGGGGGGTATACGCAGTATTTT,CSGGGGYTQYF
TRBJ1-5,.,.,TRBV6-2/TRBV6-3,TGTGCCAGCAGTCCCCCCGACACGATAATCGATCAGCCCCAGCATTTT,CASSPPDTIIDQPQHF
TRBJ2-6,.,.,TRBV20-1,TGCAGTGCTGGCCCGGGGGCTGGGGCCAACGTCCTGACTTTC,CSAGPGAGANVLTF
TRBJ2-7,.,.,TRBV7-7,TGTGCTAGCAGCTTAACAGGTGACTCCGAGCAGTACTTC,CASSLTGDSEQYF
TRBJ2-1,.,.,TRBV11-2,TGTGCCAGCAGCCGACCCAAGGGGGACAATGAGCAGTTCTTC,CASSRPKGDNEQFF
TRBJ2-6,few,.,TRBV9,TGTGCCAGCGGAAGGGCTGGGGCCAACGTCCTGACTTTC,CASGRAGANVLTF
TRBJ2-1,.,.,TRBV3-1,TGTGCCAGCAGCCAAGATAAAAGGGAAATCCTCGGCAATGAGCAGTTCTTC,CASSQDKREILGNEQFF
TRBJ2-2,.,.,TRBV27,TGTGCCAGCAGTCTATTTGCCCCCGGGAGTTTAGGCGCCGGGGAGCTGTTTTTT,CASSLFAPGSLGAGELFF
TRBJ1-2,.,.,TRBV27,TGTGCCAGCAGTTTATCGGGGGGCGGTGGAGGCTACACCTTC,CASSLSGGGGGYTF
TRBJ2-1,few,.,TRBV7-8,TGTGCCAGCAGCTTAACCAACTACAATGAGCAGTTCTTC,CASSLTNYNEQFF
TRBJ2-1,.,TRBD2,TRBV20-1,TGCAGTGTAGAGCGGGAGGGACCCTACAATGAGCAGTTCTTC,CSVEREGPYNEQFF
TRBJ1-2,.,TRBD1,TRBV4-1,TGCGCCAGCAGCGGGACAGGGTTACACTATGGCTACACCTTC,CASSGTGLHYGYTF
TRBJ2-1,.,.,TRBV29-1,TGCAGCGTTGAGGGGGCAGGATGCGAGCAGTTCTTC,CSVEGAGCEQFF
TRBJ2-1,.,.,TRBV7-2,TGTGCCAGCAGCTTAGAAGGCCCAGGCCAGTTCTTC,CASSLEGPGQFF
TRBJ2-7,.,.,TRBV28,TGTGCCAGCAGTTTAAGGGGGGTTTCCTACGAGCAGTACTTC,CASSLRGVSYEQYF
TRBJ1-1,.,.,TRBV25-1,TGTGCCAGCAGTGGTCAAAGGGACACGTACACTGAAGCTTTCTTT,CASSGQRDTYTEAFF
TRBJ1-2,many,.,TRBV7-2,TGTGCCAGCAGCCCAGCAGGGACTAGCGTCTATGGCTACACCTTC,CASSPAGTSVYGYTF
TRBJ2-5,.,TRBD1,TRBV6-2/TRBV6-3,TGTGCCAGCAGTTACCCAGGGACAGGCGATAAAGAGACCCAGTACTTC,CASSYPGTGDKETQYF
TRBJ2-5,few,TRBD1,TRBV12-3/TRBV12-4,TGTGCCAGCAGTCCGCAAATTCGGACAGGTGGCACCCAGTACTTC,CASSPQIRTGGTQYF
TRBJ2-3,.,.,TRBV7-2,TGTGCCAGCAGCTTAAGGGGGGCTGCGCAGTATTTT,CASSLRGAAQYF
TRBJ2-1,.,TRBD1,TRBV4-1,TGCGCCAGCAGCCCGGGACAGGGGGAATACAATGAGCAGTTCTTC,CASSPGQGEYNEQFF
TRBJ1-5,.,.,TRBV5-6,TGTGCCAGCAGCCCGCGTTTAGGACAGCCCCAGCATTTT,CASSPRLGQPQHF
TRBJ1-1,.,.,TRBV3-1,TGTGCCAGCAGCCATCGGGGGAGTGAAGCTTTCTTT,CASSHRGSEAFF
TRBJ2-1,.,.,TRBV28,TGTGCCAGCAGTGCTAGGGGGGAAGGGGACAATGAGCAGTTCTTC,CASSARGEGDNEQFF
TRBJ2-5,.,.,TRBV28,TGTGCCAGCAGCCAAAGGATTCAGGGGCAGGGAGAAAAGACCCAGTACTTC,CASSQRIQGQGEKTQYF
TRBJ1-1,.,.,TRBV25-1,TGTGCCAGCAGCCCAAGGGTGGGTAGCACTGAAGCTTTCTTT,CASSPRVGSTEAFF
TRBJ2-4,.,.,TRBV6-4,TGTGCCAGCAGTGACGGTAAAGAAAACATTCAGTACTTC,CASSDGKENIQYF
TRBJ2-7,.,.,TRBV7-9,TGTGCCAGCAGCCCAAGCTCAACCTACGAGCAGTACTTC,CASSPSSTYEQYF
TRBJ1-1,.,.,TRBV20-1,TGCAGTGCTAGAGCGGGGCCGCTCGGGGAAGCTTTCTTT,CSARAGPLGEAFF
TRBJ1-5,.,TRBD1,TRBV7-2,TGTGCCAGCAGCTTCCGGGACAGGGGGCACCAGCCCCAGCATTTT,CASSFRDRGHQPQHF